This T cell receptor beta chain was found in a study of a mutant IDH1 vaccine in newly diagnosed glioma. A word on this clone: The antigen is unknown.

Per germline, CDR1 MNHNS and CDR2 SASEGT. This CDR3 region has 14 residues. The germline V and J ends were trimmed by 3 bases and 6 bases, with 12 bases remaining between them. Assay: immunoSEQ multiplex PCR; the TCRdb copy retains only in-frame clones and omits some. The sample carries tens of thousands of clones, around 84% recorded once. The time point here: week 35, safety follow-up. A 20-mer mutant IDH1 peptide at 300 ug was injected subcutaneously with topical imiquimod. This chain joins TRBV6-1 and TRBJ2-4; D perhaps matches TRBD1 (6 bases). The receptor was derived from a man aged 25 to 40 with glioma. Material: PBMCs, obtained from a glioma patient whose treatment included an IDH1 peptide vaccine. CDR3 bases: TGTGCCAGCAGTGACTCAGGGGTTCTAAACATTCAGTACTTC. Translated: CASSDSGVLNIQYF.